This T cell receptor beta chain comes out of a study of T cells in Graves' hyperthyroidism and ophthalmopathy. Study observations and caveats: A median roughly six months before onset, the model predicted ophthalmopathy. Most clonotypes expanded in thyroid above 0.001 were likewise present in blood.

Germline V gene lookup returns CDR1 DFQATT and CDR2 SNEGSKA (reference sequence). V was cut by 5 bases and J by 2 bases, with 12 bases left in between. There are 13 residues in the CDR3. A few counts support this clonotype. Its antigen remains unidentified. Amplified regions were TCR beta CDR3 sequences from RNA transcripts. Using the HTBI primer set, a first-round RT-PCR was run on the TCR CDR3. From the multiplex PCR reads, TCRdb called clonotypes with MiXCR, one entry per CDR3 protein. The table has 660,000 or so distinct CDR3 sequences, roughly 46% seen once. Reasons for excluding patients were uncontrolled infection, other autoimmune disease, pregnancy or lactation.

The TCR sequence derives from an adult man with Graves' disease, either hyperthyroidism or ophthalmopathy (not recorded which). This chain joins TRBV20-1 and TRBJ2-5, with D tentatively TRBD2 (6 bases). The sample was peripheral blood or thyroid tissue (not recorded which). The CDR3 is CSAHPGVQETQYF. Here the CDR3 DNA reads TGCAGTGCTCATCCGGGAGTGCAAGAGACCCAGTACTTC.